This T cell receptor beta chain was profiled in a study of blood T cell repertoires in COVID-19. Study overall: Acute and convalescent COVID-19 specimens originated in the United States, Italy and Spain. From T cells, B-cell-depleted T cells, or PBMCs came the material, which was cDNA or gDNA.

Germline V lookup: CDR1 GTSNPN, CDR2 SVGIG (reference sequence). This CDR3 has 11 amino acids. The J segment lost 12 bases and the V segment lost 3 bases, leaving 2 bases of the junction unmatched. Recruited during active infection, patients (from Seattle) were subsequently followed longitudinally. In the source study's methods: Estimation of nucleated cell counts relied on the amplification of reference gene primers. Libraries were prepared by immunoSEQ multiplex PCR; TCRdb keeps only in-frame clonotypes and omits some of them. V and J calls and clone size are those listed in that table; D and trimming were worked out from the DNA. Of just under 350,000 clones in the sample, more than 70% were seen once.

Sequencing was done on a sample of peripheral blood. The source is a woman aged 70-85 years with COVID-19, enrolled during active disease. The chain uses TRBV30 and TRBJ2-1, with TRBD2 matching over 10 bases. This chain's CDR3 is CAWRVAGGQFF. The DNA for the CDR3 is TGTGCCTGGAGGGTAGCGGGGGGGCAGTTCTTC. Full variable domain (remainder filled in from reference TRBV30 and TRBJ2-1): SQTIHQWPATLVQPVGSPLSLECTVEGTSNPNLYWYRQAAGRGLQLLFYSVGIGQISSEVPQNLSASRPQDRQFILSSKKLLLSDSGFYLCAWRVAGGQFFGPGTRLTVL.